Listed below are T cell receptor beta chains from one sample, sequenced in a study of vaccination effects on CD4 cells after COVID-19. Their specific antigens are unknown. Measured with immunoSEQ multiplex PCR; TCRdb has only the in-frame clones, and not every one. In the table there are roughly 75,000 clones, about 65% of which are singletons. Sequencing was performed on CD4+ T cells from PBMCs cultured with HCoV-OC43 spike peptides, taken before COVID-19 vaccination. These receptor sequences come from a human donor who received a COVID-19 vaccine. Each CDR3 is given with its conserved first and last residue. The order of the fields is J gene, D gene, V gene, clone size, CDR3 protein, CDR3 DNA. The D gene is left open where the match is weak. Clone size appears in some rows only: once, few, many, or a class for an expanded clone.

>TRBJ1-6|TRBD1|TRBV6-4|.
CASSDSGQYNSPLHF
TGTGCCAGCAGTGACTCGGGACAGTATAATTCACCCCTCCACTTT
>TRBJ1-2|.|TRBV6-5|few
CASSYSRGTHYGYTF
TGTGCCAGCAGTTACTCTAGAGGAACCCACTATGGCTACACCTTC
>TRBJ1-5|.|TRBV7-2|.
CASSLGGLAYSNQPQHF
TGTGCCAGCAGCTTAGGGGGGCTTGCTTATAGCAATCAGCCCCAGCATTTT
>TRBJ2-4|.|TRBV11-2|.
CASSLDLGGAYIQYF
TGTGCCAGCAGCTTAGATCTTGGGGGGGCGTACATTCAGTACTTC
>TRBJ2-5|TRBD2|TRBV18|.
CASSPLAGGETQYF
TGTGCCAGCTCACCGTTAGCGGGGGGTGAGACCCAGTACTTC
>TRBJ2-3|TRBD1|TRBV27|.
CASKQQGAGADTQYF
TGTGCCAGCAAACAACAGGGGGCCGGTGCAGATACGCAGTATTTT
>TRBJ2-2|TRBD1|TRBV7-9|.
CASSYRTGINTGELFF
TGTGCCAGCAGCTACCGGACAGGGATTAACACCGGGGAGCTGTTTTTT
>TRBJ1-1|TRBD1|TRBV7-2|.
CASSLGTGWMNTEAFF
TGTGCCAGCAGCTTAGGGACAGGGTGGATGAACACTGAAGCTTTCTTT
>TRBJ1-1|.|TRBV5-1|.
CASSLGQTEAFF
TGCGCCAGCAGCTTGGGACAGACTGAAGCTTTCTTT
>TRBJ2-2|.|TRBV3-1/TRBV3-2|.
CASSQDSGSGELFF
TGTGCCAGCAGCCAAGATTCAGGGTCCGGGGAGCTGTTTTTT
>TRBJ1-2|TRBD1|TRBV18|.
CASSLQSGTANYGYTF
TGTGCCAGCTCACTACAATCCGGGACAGCTAACTATGGCTACACCTTC
>TRBJ1-6|TRBD1|TRBV27|.
CASSLSGQFYYNSPLHF
TGTGCCAGCAGTTTGTCGGGACAGTTCTACTATAATTCACCCCTCCACTTT
>TRBJ2-3|TRBD2|TRBV18|many
CASSKMTSSRTDTQYF
TGTGCCAGCTCAAAGATGACTAGCTCTCGCACAGATACGCAGTATTTT
>TRBJ2-2|.|TRBV18|.
CASSPGQGSGELFF
TGTGCCAGCTCACCAGGGCAGGGGTCCGGGGAGCTGTTTTTT
>TRBJ2-3|.|TRBV19|.
CASRTDPGDTQYF
TGTGCCAGTAGGACAGATCCAGGAGATACGCAGTATTTT
>TRBJ1-2|TRBD1|TRBV6-5|few
CASSSNDRAGGYTF
TGTGCCAGCAGTTCGAACGACAGGGCCGGAGGCTACACCTTC
>TRBJ2-5|.|TRBV11-3|.
CASSSGVGETQYF
TGTGCCAGCAGCTCAGGGGTCGGGGAGACCCAGTACTTC
>TRBJ1-5|TRBD1|TRBV18|few
CASSPDRNQPQHF
TGTGCCAGCTCCCCGGACAGGAATCAGCCCCAGCATTTT
>TRBJ2-2|.|TRBV25-1|once
CATSGAPGMVTGELFF
TGTGCCACCTCGGGGGCGCCGGGAATGGTAACCGGGGAGCTGTTTTTT
>TRBJ2-4|TRBD1|TRBV5-1|.
CASSPRGLGAKNIQYF
TGCGCCAGCAGCCCTAGGGGGCTTGGAGCCAAAAACATTCAGTACTTC
>TRBJ2-3|.|TRBV7-3|.
CASSSLAGGGLYF
TGTGCCAGCAGCTCTCTAGCTGGAGGGGGTCTGTATTTT
>TRBJ1-1|TRBD1|TRBV6-2/TRBV6-3|.
CASSSSRGDTEAFF
TGTGCCAGCAGTTCTTCCAGGGGGGACACAGAAGCTTTCTTT
>TRBJ2-1|.|TRBV30|few
CAWRGQVSYNEQFF
TGTGCCTGGAGGGGACAAGTCTCCTACAATGAGCAGTTCTTC
>TRBJ2-2|.|TRBV11-3|.
CASSLGSSRNTGELFF
TGTGCCAGCAGCTTGGGGTCATCACGGAACACCGGGGAGCTGTTTTTT
>TRBJ1-5|.|TRBV19|.
CASRAGHQPQHF
TGTGCCAGCCGGGCGGGTCATCAGCCCCAGCATTTT
>TRBJ1-1|.|TRBV5-6|.
CASSLANGVTEAFF
TGTGCCAGCAGCTTGGCCAACGGGGTTACTGAAGCTTTCTTT
>TRBJ2-6|.|TRBV7-9|.
CASTKKGSGANVLTF
TGTGCCAGCACAAAGAAGGGCTCTGGGGCCAACGTCCTGACTTTC
>TRBJ2-3|TRBD1|TRBV24-1|.
CATSDPGQGSTDTQYF
TGTGCCACCAGTGACCCGGGACAGGGGTCCACAGATACGCAGTATTTT
>TRBJ1-5|TRBD1|TRBV30|.
CAWSQQGDQPQHF
TGTGCCTGGAGTCAGCAGGGGGATCAGCCCCAGCATTTT
>TRBJ1-5|TRBD1|TRBV7-8|.
CASSPRDSLRPQHF
TGTGCCAGCAGCCCCCGGGACAGCCTTAGGCCCCAGCATTTT
>TRBJ1-2|.|TRBV2|once
CASSERTYGYTF
TGTGCCAGCAGTGAAAGGACATATGGCTACACCTTC
>TRBJ1-1|.|TRBV19|.
CASSLGTANTEAFF
TGTGCCAGTAGTCTCGGGACGGCGAACACCGAAGCTTTCTTT
>TRBJ1-5|.|TRBV28|.
CASRKGQIGDQPQHF
TGTGCCAGCAGAAAAGGACAGATCGGGGATCAGCCCCAGCATTTT
>TRBJ1-4|.|TRBV5-5|few
CASSLWGQDEKLFF
TGTGCCAGCAGCTTGTGGGGGCAAGATGAAAAACTGTTTTTT
>TRBJ2-5|.|TRBV7-6|.
CASSLDGGGRKVQYF
TGTGCCAGCAGCTTAGATGGGGGGGGGCGAAAGGTCCAGTACTTC
>TRBJ1-3|.|TRBV2|few
CASNSPGHKHF
TGTGCCAGCAATTCCCCGGGCCACAAGCATTTT
>TRBJ2-3|.|TRBV5-1|.
CASSLMQGLTDTQYF
TGCGCCAGCAGCTTGATGCAGGGACTCACAGATACGCAGTATTTT
>TRBJ1-1|.|TRBV12-5|.
CASGPTPATEAFF
TGTGCTAGTGGCCCCACCCCGGCCACTGAAGCTTTCTTT
>TRBJ1-1|.|TRBV2|.
CASELQGLPEAFF
TGTGCCAGCGAATTACAGGGTCTCCCTGAAGCTTTCTTT
>TRBJ1-3|.|TRBV12-5|few
CASGLVKTVSGNTIYF
TGTGCTAGTGGTTTGGTAAAGACAGTCTCTGGAAACACCATATATTTT
>TRBJ2-2|.|TRBV27|.
CASSPTETGELFF
TGTGCCAGCAGTCCAACAGAAACCGGGGAGCTGTTTTTT
>TRBJ1-3|.|TRBV2|.
CASRIQGSGNTIYF
TGTGCCAGCAGGATACAGGGATCGGGAAACACCATATATTTT
>TRBJ2-2|.|TRBV2|few
CASRGGSTGELFF
TGTGCCAGCAGGGGGGGTAGCACCGGGGAGCTGTTTTTT
>TRBJ1-5|.|TRBV6-5|.
CASSYSSSPSNQPQHF
TGTGCCAGCAGTTACTCGAGTAGCCCAAGCAATCAGCCCCAGCATTTT
>TRBJ1-6|.|TRBV15|few
CATSGTGNSPLHF
TGTGCCACCAGCGGAACAGGGAATTCACCCCTCCACTTT
>TRBJ2-2|.|TRBV7-2|.
CASSFVPAAGGELFF
TGTGCCAGCAGCTTCGTCCCAGCTGCCGGCGGGGAGCTGTTTTTT
>TRBJ2-4|.|TRBV6-2/TRBV6-3|.
CASSTRVLGELPIQYF
TGTGCCAGCAGTACGAGGGTGCTGGGCGAATTGCCCATTCAGTACTTC
>TRBJ1-2|.|TRBV7-9|once
CASSSITLSSYGYTF
TGTGCCAGCAGCTCAATCACTCTAAGCAGTTATGGCTACACCTTC
>TRBJ2-2|TRBD1|TRBV28|.
CASTFGWGQGSTGELFF
TGTGCCAGCACTTTTGGATGGGGACAGGGTTCCACCGGGGAGCTGTTTTTT
>TRBJ2-3|.|TRBV5-1|.
CASSVSRSTDTQYF
TGCGCCAGCAGTGTCAGCCGTAGCACAGATACGCAGTATTTT
>TRBJ1-5|.|TRBV19|few
CASSIGGLLLDQPQHF
TGTGCCAGTAGTATCGGGGGACTGTTACTAGATCAGCCCCAGCATTTT
>TRBJ2-6|.|TRBV6-5|.
CASSSLLRSGANVLTF
TGTGCCAGCAGTTCCTTACTACGCTCTGGGGCCAACGTCCTGACTTTC
>TRBJ1-2|.|TRBV5-1|.
CASSLVGAFYGYTF
TGCGCCAGCAGCTTGGTGGGGGCTTTCTATGGCTACACCTTC
>TRBJ1-5|.|TRBV19|few
CASKNEFNQPQHF
TGTGCCAGTAAGAACGAGTTCAATCAGCCCCAGCATTTT
>TRBJ1-5|TRBD1|TRBV7-9|.
CASSLCRGPGQPQHF
TGTGCCAGCAGCTTATGCAGGGGGCCCGGTCAGCCCCAGCATTTT
>TRBJ2-3|.|TRBV5-1|.
CASSYYRVQRAGTDTQYF
TGCGCCAGCAGCTATTACAGGGTTCAAAGGGCGGGCACAGATACGCAGTATTTT
>TRBJ1-5|.|TRBV2|.
CASSEGGKPQHF
TGTGCCAGCAGTGAAGGTGGGAAGCCCCAGCATTTT